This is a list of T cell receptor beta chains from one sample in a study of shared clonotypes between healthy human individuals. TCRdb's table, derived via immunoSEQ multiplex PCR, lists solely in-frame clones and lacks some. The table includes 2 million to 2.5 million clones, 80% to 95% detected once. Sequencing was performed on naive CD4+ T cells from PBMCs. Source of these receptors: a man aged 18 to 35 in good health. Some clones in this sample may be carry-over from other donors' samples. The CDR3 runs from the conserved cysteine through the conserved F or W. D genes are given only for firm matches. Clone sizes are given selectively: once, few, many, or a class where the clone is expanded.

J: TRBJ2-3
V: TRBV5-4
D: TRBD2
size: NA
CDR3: CASSATLGLGLGDTQYF
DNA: TGTGCCAGCAGCGCCACCCTGGGACTAGGACTCGGAGATACGCAGTATTTT

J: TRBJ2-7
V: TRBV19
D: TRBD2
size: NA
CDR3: CASRPSGSAYEQYF
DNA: TGTGCCAGTAGGCCTAGCGGGAGTGCGTACGAGCAGTACTTC

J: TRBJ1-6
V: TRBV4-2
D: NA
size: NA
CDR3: CASSPGSGGDSPLHF
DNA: TGTGCCAGCAGCCCGGGTTCCGGGGGCGATTCACCCCTCCACTTT

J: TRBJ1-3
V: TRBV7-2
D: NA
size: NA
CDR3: CASSLGGHPSSGNTIYF
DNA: TGTGCCAGCAGCTTGGGGGGACATCCGAGCTCTGGAAACACCATATATTTT

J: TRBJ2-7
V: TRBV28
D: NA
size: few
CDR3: CASKLGPSSYEQYF
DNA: TGTGCCAGCAAGCTGGGCCCCAGCTCCTACGAGCAGTACTTC

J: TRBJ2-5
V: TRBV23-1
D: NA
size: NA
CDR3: CASSAIETQYF
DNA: TGCGCCAGCAGTGCCATAGAGACCCAGTACTTC

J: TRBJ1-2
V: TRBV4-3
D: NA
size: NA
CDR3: CASSQDPQPAYGYTF
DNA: TGCGCCAGCAGCCAAGACCCCCAGCCGGCGTATGGCTACACCTTC

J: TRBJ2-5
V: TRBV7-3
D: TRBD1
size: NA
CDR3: CASSAGTGETQYF
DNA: TGTGCCAGCAGCGCCGGGACAGGGGAGACCCAGTACTTC

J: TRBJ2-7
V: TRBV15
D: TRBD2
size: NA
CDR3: CATSRTSGRYEQYF
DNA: TGTGCCACCAGCAGGACTAGCGGGAGGTACGAGCAGTACTTC

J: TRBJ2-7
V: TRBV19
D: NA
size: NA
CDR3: CASSSNSYEQYF
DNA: TGTGCCAGTAGTAGCAACAGCTACGAGCAGTACTTC

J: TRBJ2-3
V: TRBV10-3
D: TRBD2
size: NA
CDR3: CAVKPSAGTSGSLGTDTQYF
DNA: TGTGCCGTCAAACCAAGTGCCGGGACTAGCGGGAGTCTAGGCACAGATACGCAGTATTTT

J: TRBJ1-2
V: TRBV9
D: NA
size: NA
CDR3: CASSVEPRRGYGYTF
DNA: TGTGCCAGCAGCGTAGAACCCCGGAGGGGCTATGGCTACACCTTC

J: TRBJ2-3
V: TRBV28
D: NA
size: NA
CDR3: CASSLVADTQYF
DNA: TGTGCCAGCAGTTTGGTGGCAGATACGCAGTATTTT

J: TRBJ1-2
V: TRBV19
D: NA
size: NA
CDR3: CASSTLGAYGYTF
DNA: TGTGCCAGTAGTACACTGGGGGCCTATGGCTACACCTTC

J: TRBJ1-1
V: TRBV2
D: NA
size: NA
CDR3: CASGVQAFF
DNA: TGTGCCAGCGGGGTACAAGCTTTCTTT

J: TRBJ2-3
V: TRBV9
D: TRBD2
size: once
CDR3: CASSTAGWIPTTDTQYF
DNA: TGTGCCAGCAGTACAGCGGGATGGATCCCCACCACAGATACGCAGTATTTT

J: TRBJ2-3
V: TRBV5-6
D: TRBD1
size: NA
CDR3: CASSPSYGQGGTDTQYF
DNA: TGTGCCAGCAGCCCCTCTTACGGACAGGGGGGCACAGATACGCAGTATTTT

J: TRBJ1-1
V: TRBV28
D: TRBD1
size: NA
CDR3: CASSLAGTGGTEAFF
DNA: TGTGCCAGCAGTTTAGCCGGGACAGGGGGCACTGAAGCTTTCTTT

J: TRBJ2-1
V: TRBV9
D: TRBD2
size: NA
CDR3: CASSAVSGASNEQFF
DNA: TGTGCCAGCAGCGCAGTTAGCGGGGCTTCCAATGAGCAGTTCTTC

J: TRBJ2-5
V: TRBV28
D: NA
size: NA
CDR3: CASKGGAIRGKTQYF
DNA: TGTGCCAGCAAGGGCGGGGCTATCCGAGGGAAGACCCAGTACTTC

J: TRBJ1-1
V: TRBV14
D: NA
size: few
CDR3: CASSQRHREGAFF
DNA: TGTGCCAGCAGCCAACGGCACCGCGAGGGAGCTTTCTTT

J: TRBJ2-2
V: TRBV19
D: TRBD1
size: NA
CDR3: CASSIGQGNTGELFF
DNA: TGTGCCAGTAGTATAGGACAGGGGAACACCGGGGAGCTGTTTTTT

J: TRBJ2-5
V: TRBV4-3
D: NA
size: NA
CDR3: CASSPIMRTGRGETQYF
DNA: TGCGCCAGCAGCCCAATTATGAGGACAGGGAGGGGAGAGACCCAGTACTTC

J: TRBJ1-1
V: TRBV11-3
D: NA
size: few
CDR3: CASSLAPDLRAFF
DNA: TGTGCCAGCAGCTTAGCCCCGGACCTAAGGGCTTTCTTT

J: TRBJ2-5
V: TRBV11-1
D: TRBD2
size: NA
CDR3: CASSLAREGRETQYF
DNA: TGTGCCAGCAGCTTAGCCCGGGAGGGCCGGGAGACCCAGTACTTC

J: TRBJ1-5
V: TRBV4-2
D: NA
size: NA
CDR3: CASSQDFGENQPQHF
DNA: TGTGCCAGCAGCCAAGACTTCGGGGAGAATCAGCCCCAGCATTTT

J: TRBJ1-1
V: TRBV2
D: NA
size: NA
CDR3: CASPRGQIGEAFF
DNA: TGTGCCAGCCCCCGGGGCCAGATAGGTGAAGCTTTCTTT

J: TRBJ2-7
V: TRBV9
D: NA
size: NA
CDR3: CASSVTLTSYEQYF
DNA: TGTGCCAGCAGCGTAACTCTCACCTCCTACGAGCAGTACTTC

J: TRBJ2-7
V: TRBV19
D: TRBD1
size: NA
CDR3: CASSIIDRGTYEQYF
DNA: TGTGCCAGTAGTATAATCGACAGGGGAACCTACGAGCAGTACTTC

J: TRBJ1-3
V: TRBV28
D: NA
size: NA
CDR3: CASSLTAGSGNTIYF
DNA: TGTGCCAGCAGTTTGACCGCAGGGTCTGGAAACACCATATATTTT

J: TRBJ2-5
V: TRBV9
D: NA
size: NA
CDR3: CASSVRGVQETQYF
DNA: TGTGCCAGCAGCGTAAGGGGAGTCCAAGAGACCCAGTACTTC

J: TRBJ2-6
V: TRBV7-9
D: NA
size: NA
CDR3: CASVSSGANVLTF
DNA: TGTGCCAGCGTTTCTAGTGGGGCCAACGTCCTGACTTTC

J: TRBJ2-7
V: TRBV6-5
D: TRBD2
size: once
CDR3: CASSYGREGRYEQYF
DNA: TGTGCCAGCAGTTACGGACGGGAGGGCCGCTACGAGCAGTACTTC

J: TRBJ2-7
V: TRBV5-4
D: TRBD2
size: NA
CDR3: CASSLDGGGTSYEQYF
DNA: TGTGCCAGCAGCTTGGATGGCGGGGGAACCTCCTACGAGCAGTACTTC

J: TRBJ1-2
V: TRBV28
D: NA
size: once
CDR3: CASSNSNYGYTF
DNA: TGTGCCAGCAGTAACAGCAACTATGGCTACACCTTC

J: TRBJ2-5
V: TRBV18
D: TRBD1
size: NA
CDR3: CASSPNPGQRETQYF
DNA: TGTGCCAGCTCACCGAACCCGGGACAGCGAGAGACCCAGTACTTC

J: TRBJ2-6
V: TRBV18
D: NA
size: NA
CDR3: CASSPTTGANVLTF
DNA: TGTGCCAGCTCACCAACCACTGGGGCCAACGTCCTGACTTTC

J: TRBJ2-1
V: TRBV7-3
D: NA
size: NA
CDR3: CASSKSLAVATPTMFF
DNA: TGTGCCAGCAGTAAATCCTTGGCGGTGGCCACACCCACGATGTTCTTC

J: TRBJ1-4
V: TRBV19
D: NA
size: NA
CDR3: CASSAPARDTYEKLFF
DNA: TGTGCCAGTAGCGCACCAGCTCGGGACACATATGAAAAACTGTTTTTT

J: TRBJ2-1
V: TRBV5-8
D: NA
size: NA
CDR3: CASSLGANEQFF
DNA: TGTGCCAGCAGCTTGGGGGCAAATGAGCAGTTCTTC

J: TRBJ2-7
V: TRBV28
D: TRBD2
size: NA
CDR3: CASSPPGLAGEDEQYF
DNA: TGTGCCAGCAGTCCCCCGGGACTAGCGGGAGAAGACGAGCAGTACTTC

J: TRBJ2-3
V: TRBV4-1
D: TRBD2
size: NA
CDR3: CASSAGLAVSTDTQYF
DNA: TGCGCCAGCAGCGCGGGACTAGCGGTAAGCACAGATACGCAGTATTTT

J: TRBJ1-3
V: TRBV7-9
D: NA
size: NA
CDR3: CASTSPGGDTIYF
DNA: TGTGCCAGCACCTCCCCAGGAGGGGACACCATATATTTT

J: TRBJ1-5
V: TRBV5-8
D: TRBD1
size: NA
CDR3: CASSGGQVLNQPQHF
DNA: TGTGCCAGCAGCGGGGGACAGGTCCTCAATCAGCCCCAGCATTTT

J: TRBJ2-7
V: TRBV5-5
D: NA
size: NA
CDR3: CASSPLVGSYYEQYF
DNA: TGTGCCAGCAGCCCGCTCGTTGGTAGTTACTACGAGCAGTACTTC

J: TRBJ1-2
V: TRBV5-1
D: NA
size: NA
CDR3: CASSPTTGSYGYTF
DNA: TGCGCCAGCAGCCCGACGACCGGGTCCTATGGCTACACCTTC

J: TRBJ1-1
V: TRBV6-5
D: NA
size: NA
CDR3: CASSYSTGGALAFF
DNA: TGTGCCAGCAGTTACTCGACGGGAGGGGCCCTAGCTTTCTTT

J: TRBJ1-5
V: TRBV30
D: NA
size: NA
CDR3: CAWSEFNVHQPQHF
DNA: TGTGCCTGGAGTGAGTTTAACGTCCATCAGCCCCAGCATTTT

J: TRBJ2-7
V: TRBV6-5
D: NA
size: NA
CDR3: CASSRGAGKEGRQYF
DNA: TGTGCCAGCAGCCGGGGGGCCGGGAAGGAAGGGAGGCAGTACTTC

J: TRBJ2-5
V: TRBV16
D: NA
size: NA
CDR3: CASTEYRQAGETQYF
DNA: TGTGCCAGCACCGAATACAGACAGGCCGGGGAGACCCAGTACTTC

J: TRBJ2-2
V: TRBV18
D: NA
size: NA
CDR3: CASYEAAKNTGELFF
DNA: TGTGCCAGCTACGAGGCTGCTAAGAACACCGGGGAGCTGTTTTTT

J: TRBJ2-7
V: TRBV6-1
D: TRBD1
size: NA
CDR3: CASRTPDRGRYEQYF
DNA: TGTGCCAGCAGGACACCAGACAGGGGGCGTTACGAGCAGTACTTC

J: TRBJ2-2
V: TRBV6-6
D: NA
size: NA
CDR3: CASRPGQYTGELFF
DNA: TGTGCCAGCAGGCCCGGACAATACACCGGGGAGCTGTTTTTT

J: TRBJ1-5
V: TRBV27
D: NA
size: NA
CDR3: CASSGIYNQPQHF
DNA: TGTGCCAGCAGCGGGATTTACAATCAGCCCCAGCATTTT